What follows are 13 T cell receptor beta chains derived from one specimen sequenced in a study of blood T cell repertoires in COVID-19. TCRdb keeps only in-frame clones here, not all; method: immunoSEQ multiplex PCR. The table records 100,000 to 120,000 clones, around 81% of them present only once. The sequenced material came from peripheral blood. The origin of the receptors is a woman aged 70-85 years with acute or convalescent COVID-19.

Comments on this clone: Germline is not matched at one junction end, which may reflect a read error. The J gene is TRBJ1-1, the V gene TRBV28; possible D gene TRBD1, 5 bases. The V gene's germline CDR1 is MDHEN and CDR2 SYDVKM. This CDR3 contains 16 residues. For the CDR3, the DNA is TGTGCCAGCAGTTTATTACCGGGGGTGGGGAACTCTGAAGCTTTCTTT. It yields the protein CASSLLPGVGNSEAFF. The entire variable domain, with the rest obtained from reference TRBV28 and TRBJ1-1, is as follows: DVKVTQSSRYLVKRTGEKVFLECVQDMDHENMFWYRQDPGLGLRLIYFSYDVKMKEKGDIPEGYSVSREKKERFSLILESASTNQTSMYLCASSLLPGVGNSEAFFGQGTRLTVV.

The V call is TRBV28, the J call TRBJ1-2, with D possibly matching TRBD1 (5 bases). This CDR3 has 15 residues. Trimming removed 4 bases at V and 8 bases at J, with 20 bases between. CDR1 MDHEN and CDR2 SYDVKM come from the germline V gene. The CDR3 is CASSYYRGSLRGYTF. DNA of the CDR3: TGTGCCAGCAGTTATTATAGGGGATCCCTTCGGGGCTACACCTTC.

The rearrangement uses TRBV5-1 and TRBJ2-1, with 8 bases aligning to TRBD2. Germline lookup yields CDR1 SGHRS and CDR2 YFSETQ. Trimming at V came to 0 bases and at J to 5 bases, leaving 4 bases not matched to a gene. This CDR3 spans 15 amino acids. CDR3: CASSLAAGGHNEQFF. CDR3 nucleotides: TGCGCCAGCAGCTTGGCGGCGGGAGGCCACAATGAGCAGTTCTTC.

The rearrangement links TRBV28 to TRBJ1-1; D gene uncertain. Trimming left V 3 bases short and J 1 base short, with 15 bases between. The CDR3 runs to 16 residues. Germline lookup yields CDR1 MDHEN and CDR2 SYDVKM. CDR3 amino acids: CASSFGGASSNTEAFF. CDR3 nucleotides: TGTGCCAGCAGTTTTGGCGGAGCCTCTTCGAACACTGAAGCTTTCTTT.

CDR3 sequence: CASRVASGKNEQFF. DNA of the CDR3: TGCGCCAGCAGGGTGGCTAGCGGGAAGAATGAGCAGTTCTTC. This chain connects TRBV5-1 to TRBJ2-1; 9 bases fit TRBD2. The germline gives CDR1 SGHRS, CDR2 YFSETQ. V was clipped by 5 bases and J by 7 bases; unmatched bases: 7. The CDR3 is 14 residues long.

The chain recombines TRBV6-5 with TRBJ1-2; 7 bases map to TRBD1. CDR3 length: 15 amino acids. Germline CDR1 is MNHEY and CDR2 is SVGAGI. J lost 2 bases, V lost 6 bases, and 9 bases had no gene match. DNA of the CDR3: TGTGCCAGCAGCTCACCAAGGACAGGCAACTATGGCTACACCTTC. Translated: CASSSPRTGNYGYTF.

The rearrangement links TRBV7-8 to TRBJ2-7; the match to TRBD2 covers 10 bases. V gave up 1 base and J gave up 9 bases; unmatched junction bases: 21. CDR1 and CDR2 (germline): SGHVS, FQNEAQ. The CDR3 is 19 residues long. The chain's CDR3 is CASSLERGMRLAGALWQYF. CDR3 DNA: TGTGCCAGCAGCTTAGAGCGCGGGATGCGGCTAGCGGGAGCCCTATGGCAGTACTTC.

About this clone: Other nucleotide sequences in the sample specify the same CDR3. The chain combines TRBV3-1 (or the pseudogene TRBV3-2) with TRBJ1-5; TRBD1 is a possible D gene (5 bases). This CDR3 spans 14 amino acids. Germline assignment: CDR1 LGHDT and CDR2 YNNKEL (reference sequence). The V gene lost 1 base and the J gene lost 4 bases, with 8 bases spanning the gap. The CDR3 is CASSQGGGNQPQHF. The CDR3 nucleotides read TGTGCCAGCAGCCAAGGCGGGGGAAATCAGCCCCAGCATTTT.

The genes are TRBV7-3 and TRBJ2-3; TRBD2 is a possible D gene (7 bases). V was clipped by 5 bases and J by 0 bases, with 12 bases between them. Per the germline V gene, CDR1 is SGHTA and CDR2 is FQGTGA. The CDR3 is 15 residues long. The CDR3 DNA is TGTGCCAGCAGCCAAGGGGGGGCTAGCACAGATACGCAGTATTTT. Translation gives CASSQGGASTDTQYF.

J is TRBJ1-4 and V is TRBV27; possible D gene TRBD1, 6 bases. The CDR3 runs to 15 residues. CDR1 is MNHEY, CDR2 SMNVEV, per germline (reference sequence). The V end lost 6 bases, the J end lost 4 bases, and 15 bases lay between the germline ends. CDR3 sequence reads: CASRNPGTHNEKLFF. CDR3 bases: TGTGCCAGCAGGAACCCCGGGACACATAATGAAAAACTGTTTTTT.

The chain combines TRBV5-5 with TRBJ2-3; 11 bases are shared with TRBD2. CDR3 length: 16 amino acids. CDR1 is SGHKS, CDR2 YYEKEE, per germline (reference sequence). With V trimmed by 0 bases and J by 4 bases, 4 bases remained unmatched. CDR3 nucleotide sequence: TGTGCCAGCAGCTTGGTAGCGGGGGGGATCGCAGATACGCAGTATTTT. Translation gives CASSLVAGGIADTQYF.

The CDR3 coding sequence is TGTGCCAGCAGCTCCCGACTTGATGGGACCCAGTACTTC. Amino acids: CASSSRLDGTQYF. This rearrangement joins TRBV7-6 to TRBJ2-5, with D unclear. Germline V lookup: CDR1 SGHVS, CDR2 FNYEAQ. The ends were cut back, 4 bases at V and 7 bases at J, with 13 bases in the middle. This CDR3 comprises 13 residues.

This clone was observed a single time. The chain couples TRBV7-9 to TRBJ2-1; the D is unclear. The germline gives CDR1 SEHNR, CDR2 FQNEAQ (reference sequence). The CDR3 covers 15 residues. V was shortened by 5 bases and J by 0 bases, with 11 bases between the two germline ends. CDR3 protein: CASSPGRSSYNEQFF. CDR3 in DNA: TGTGCCAGCAGCCCCGGTAGAAGCTCCTACAATGAGCAGTTCTTC.